This TCR beta chain was sequenced for a study of blood T cell repertoires in COVID-19. Across the whole study: Samples came from the United States, Italy and Spain, spanning acute and convalescent COVID-19. T cells, B-cell-depleted T cells, or PBMCs provided the cDNA or gDNA that served as material.

The germline V gene encodes CDR1 DFQATT and CDR2 SNEGSKA (reference sequence). V shed 3 bases, J shed 2 bases, and the junction held 4 bases outside the gene matches. The CDR3 loop spans 14 amino acids. Study processing details: By means of reference gene primer amplification, nucleated cell counts were estimated. Clones were read by immunoSEQ multiplex PCR, and TCRdb kept only the in-frame ones, dropping some. The DNA gave D and trimming, while V, J and clone size come from that table. Among under 250,000 clones, around 85% were seen once, and the ten largest hold around 8.9%. The sequence was obtained from a man aged 80 or over with acute or convalescent COVID-19. This chain uses TRBV20-1 with TRBJ1-2, with 9 nucleotides matching TRBD1. The material sequenced was peripheral blood. The CDR3 here is CSASRDRANYGYTF. CDR3 sequence (DNA): TGCAGTGCTAGTAGGGACAGGGCAAACTATGGCTACACCTTC.